The clone carrying this T cell receptor beta chain came up once. Antigen: not known. Sequencing used immunoSEQ multiplex PCR; TCRdb keeps in-frame clones, though not all of them. The sample yields more than 550,000 clones, just over 90% seen once. Only CD45RO-negative cells positively selected for CCR7 counted as naive CD8 cells, so terminally differentiated effector memory CD45RA+ cells were excluded. Donation came from healthy HIV-negative adults that had no recent acute infections or vaccinations. The sample is drawn from a study of shared clonotypes between healthy human individuals. Points from the study as a whole: It was the non-shared clonotypes that had lower generation probabilities than clonotypes shared by all four donors. Generally, estimated richness proved larger in naive subsets than it did in memory subsets.

V lost 2 bases, J lost 9 bases, and 16 bases stayed unmatched. The CDR3 length is 18 residues. Germline V gives CDR1 SGHTA, CDR2 FQGTGA. This TCR came from a man aged 25-45 years in good health. This rearrangement joins TRBV7-3 to TRBJ2-1; TRBD1 aligns across 10 bases. Sequencing was done on a sample of naive CD8+ T cells sorted from blood. Here the CDR3 DNA reads TGTGCCAGCAGCTTAGTAAGTGAGGGGACAGGGGTTTTCGGTGAGCAGTTCTTC. Translated: CASSLVSEGTGVFGEQFF.